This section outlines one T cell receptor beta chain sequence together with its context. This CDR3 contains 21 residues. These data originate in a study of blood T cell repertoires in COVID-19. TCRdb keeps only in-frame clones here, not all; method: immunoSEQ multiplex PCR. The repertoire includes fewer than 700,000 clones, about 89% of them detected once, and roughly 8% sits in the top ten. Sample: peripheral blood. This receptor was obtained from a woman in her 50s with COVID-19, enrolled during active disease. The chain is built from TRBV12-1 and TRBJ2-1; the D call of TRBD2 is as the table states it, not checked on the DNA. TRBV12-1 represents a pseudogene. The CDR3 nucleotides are TGTGCCAGCAGCAAACCCCACCCGAGACTAGCGGGGGGCGACGCCTACAATGAGCAGTTCTTC. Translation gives CASSKPHPRLAGGDAYNEQFF.